This T cell receptor beta chain is from a study of regulatory T cells in long-lasting Graves disease (dated by TCRdb to about 2021). The study in broad terms: Antithyroid drugs had been taken for less than 3 months by newly diagnosed Graves' disease patients. This study used TCR sequencing and RNA sequencing of peripheral blood to compare persistent Graves' disease patients against newly diagnosed Graves' disease patients. The study took place in China and was registered as a clinical trial. A total of around 35 samples were covered by TCR sequencing, comprising approximately 13 persistent and around 20 newly diagnosed Graves' disease patients. General study outcomes and caveats: Sequencing and analysis were limited to the TCR beta chain. Persistent disease showed preferential use of TRBV28, TRBJ1-2 and TRBJ2-5, whereas newly diagnosed disease favored TRBV20-1 and TRBJ2-1. Persistent Graves' disease patients showed lower TCR Shannon entropy and fewer highly expanded clones than newly diagnosed patients, suggesting clonal expansion. Patients with persistent disease shared more public clonotypes (under 3,000) than newly diagnosed patients did (more than 900). Peripheral blood alone was examined, since thyroid tissue, which constituted the primary lesion, could not be accessed. As a limitation, the authors acknowledged that the small sample size may reduce accuracy.

Per the publication, the time point label means: newly diagnosed GD, antithyroid drugs for less than 3 months. RNA was extracted from PBMCs in TRIzol for both TCR sequencing and RNA sequencing. The diagnosis of Graves' disease was made according to American Thyroid Association guidelines. Patients for the study were recruited at an endocrinology department in Xi'an, China. From each patient, 7.5 to 10 milliliters of peripheral blood was collected into an EDTA anticoagulant tube. PBMCs were isolated by Ficoll Paque Plus density gradient separation without further T cell sorting. An Agilent 2100 Bioanalyzer and agarose gel were used to check RNA quality, while a NanoDrop 2000 measured RNA concentration. The germline V gene gives CDR1 as SGHAT and CDR2 as FQNNGV. Taken from cysteine to phenylalanine, the CDR3 has 16 residues. Only CDR3 DNA remains: 48 bases, in frame from the first base. The V end gives up 6 bases and the J end 3 bases, leaving 12 bases in the junction not matched to a gene.

Library preparation employed multiplex PCR. Sequencer: Illumina HiSeq 4000. TCR beta libraries were built with iRepertoire HTBI primers and Arm-PCR amplification of CDR3 regions. Gel purification was performed on PCR products prior to sequencing. The authors processed their data as follows. Gene usage analysis of CDR3 amino acid clonotypes used the 55 to 80 TRBV and more than 13 TRBJ segments found across samples. COPE and FqMerger were used to merge filtered high-quality paired reads into contigs. BLAST was used to align contigs to IMGT TRBV, TRBD and TRBJ reference genes, and CDR3 was defined according to IMGT. Any clonotype with a frequency above 0.1% was classified as a highly expanded clone. Shannon entropy was used to measure repertoire diversity, and the Gini coefficient was used to measure V-J evenness. A clonotype found in more than one individual was treated as public. The public sequencing data were trimmed at Q25 with fastp and processed into clonotypes with MiXCR by TCRdb, which kept only in-frame beta chains. Merged by CDR3 protein, the rows form single entries marked with the most common genes and DNA. In this record, the V and J calls reflect TCRdb's handling and not the investigators' own analysis. The sample records 350,000 to 400,000 distinct CDR3 sequences, roughly 16% of which are singletons. The ten largest clones add up to around 21% of the sample.

This clonotype appeared many times. No antigen is known for it. It has no much larger one-base neighbor in the sample; base qualities were not kept. Another study also made use of these data, one on T cells in Graves' hyperthyroidism and ophthalmopathy. As the second paper documents: A patient counted as having stable Graves' hyperthyroidism if no progression to ophthalmopathy occurred over 18 months of follow-up. The hyperthyroidism patients were between 18 and 65 years old and newly diagnosed, with a disease duration of less than 2 months. Any patient with an uncontrolled infection, another autoimmune disease, pregnancy or lactation was excluded. Diagnoses relied on clinical symptoms, serum thyroxine and TRAb, thyroid ultrasound and orbital computed tomography. For the first round of RT-PCR on the TCR CDR3, the HTBI primer set was used together with the Qiagen OneStep RT-PCR kit. Most expanded thyroid clonotypes (frequency above 0.001) were also found in blood, which suggests that blood repertoires may mirror thyroid immune responses. A 13 V-J signature model separated ophthalmopathy from stable hyperthyroidism, with about 88% sensitivity and 81.08% specificity in cross-validation and 80%/75% in testing. In validation, the model predicted progression to ophthalmopathy a median of roughly 6.2 months before onset, with about 71% sensitivity and 72.22% specificity. To identify distinguishing TCR V-J signatures, a discovery cohort of 90 to 100 patients was used, comprising 40 to 45 with Graves' ophthalmopathy and around 60 with stable Graves' hyperthyroidism. Prospective prediction of ophthalmopathy was tested in an independent validation cohort consisting of 18 hyperthyroidism patients and some 16 patients who later progressed to ophthalmopathy. The approximately 95 discovery patients were divided at random into training and test sets in a 7:3 ratio. In addition, the study compared T-cell repertoires in thyroid tissue and in blood from five to seven Graves' hyperthyroidism patients. Following sampling, methimazole starting at 30 mg daily was given to hyperthyroidism patients, and high-dose intravenous methylprednisolone was given to ophthalmopathy patients. The libraries were constructed in a second round of multiplex PCR and then size-selected and purified. Paired-end sequencing of the libraries was performed with 100 bp reads on an Illumina HiSeq2000. SOAPnuke was used to process the raw data, throwing out any read that contained adapters or uncalled bases, had a mean Phred below 15, or lacked an exact constant-primer or identifier match. COPE v1.2.5 was used to merge high-quality paired reads, and clonotypes were defined as unique nucleotide sequences. MiTCR v1.1 was used to align the clonotypes against IMGT TRBV, TRBD and TRBJ reference segments. The analysis was restricted to V-J combinations with a frequency above 0.0001, which together covered 99.2% of the repertoires. The TCS score was defined as the ratio of F50 (clonal expansion) to E x V (chaos), calculated using BLOSUM62-based TCRdist between CDR3 peptides within each V-J. Welch's t-statistics and random forest reduced 500 to 650 V-J features to 10 to 15, which were used in a naive Bayes classifier (R e1071). No statistical method was used to set the sample size in advance, and investigators knew the group allocation. The paper reports TCR Vbeta CDR3 sequencing of some 140 peripheral blood samples: over 40 ophthalmopathy, 70 to 85 hyperthyroidism and approximately 17 progressor patients.

Sequences were derived from peripheral blood mononuclear cells (PBMCs), sampled at new diagnosis, from a patient treated with antithyroid drugs. The chain is made from TRBV11-2 and TRBJ2-3, and 7 junctional nucleotides match TRBD2. This sequence was found in a woman younger than 30 with Graves disease. Donor details come from another sample of the same person, matched by shared clones. The DNA is as follows: TGTGCCAGCAGTCTAGAGGTGCGGGAGATTACAGATACGCAGTATTTT. The encoded protein is CASSLEVREITDTQYF.